What follows are 27 T cell receptor beta chains derived from one specimen sequenced in a study of T cells in localized non-small cell lung cancer. Profiled with immunoSEQ multiplex PCR; TCRdb holds only in-frame clones, not every one. This sample has 65,000 or so clones, with roughly four fifths found just once. Sequences were derived from PBMCs, sampled before any cancer treatment. The receptors shown here come from a man aged 40 to 70 with stage II lung adenocarcinoma.

This chain uses TRBV11-2 with TRBJ1-4; D possibly corresponds to TRBD1 (5 bases). V lost 5 bases, J lost 8 bases, and 12 bases lay in between. The CDR3 covers 13 residues. Germline loops: CDR1 SGHAT, CDR2 FQNNGV. CDR3: CASSPGAGEKLFF. In DNA, the CDR3 is TGTGCCAGCAGCCCCGGGGCGGGGGAAAAACTGTTTTTT.

As to this clone: Distinct nucleotide sequences in the sample also encode this CDR3. V usage is TRBV5-1 and J usage is TRBJ2-2; 10 bases map to TRBD2. Trimming removed 2 bases from V and 8 bases from J; junction bases left unmatched: 6. CDR3 size: 15 residues. Germline V gives CDR1 SGHRS, CDR2 YFSETQ. CDR3 residues: CASSLSGRADGELFF. CDR3 DNA sequence: TGCGCCAGCAGCTTAAGCGGGAGGGCCGATGGGGAGCTGTTTTTT. The complete variable domain, with remaining parts taken from reference TRBV5-1 and TRBJ2-2, reads KAGVTQTPRYLIKTRGQQVTLSCSPISGHRSVSWYQQTPGQGLQFLFEYFSETQRNKGNFPGRFSGRQFSNSRSEMNVSTLELGDSALYLCASSLSGRADGELFFGEGSRLTVL.

V usage is TRBV11-2 and J usage is TRBJ1-4, with TRBD1 identical over 7 bases. The CDR3 is 14 residues long. The germline gives CDR1 SGHAT, CDR2 FQNNGV. The J segment lost 7 bases and the V segment lost 5 bases, leaving 7 bases of the junction unmatched. The CDR3 loop is CASSGDRSGEKLFF. The CDR3 nucleotides are TGTGCCAGCAGCGGGGACAGATCAGGTGAAAAACTGTTTTTT.

This clone was seen once. DNA for the CDR3: TGTGCCAGCAGCTTAGCGTGGACTAGCGGGGGGTACGAGCAGTACTTC. Residues: CASSLAWTSGGYEQYF. This rearrangement joins TRBV7-2 to TRBJ2-7; the match to TRBD2 covers 14 bases. V gave up 0 bases and J gave up 4 bases; unmatched junction bases: 2. Germline-derived CDR1 and CDR2 are SGHTA and FQGNSA. The CDR3 runs to 16 residues.

The chain couples TRBV7-9 to TRBJ1-5; TRBD1 agrees at 7 bases. The CDR3 consists of 15 residues. The V gene end was trimmed by 1 base and the J gene end by 6 bases; junction bases not matched to a gene: 6. Germline V CDR1 and CDR2: SEHNR, FQNEAQ (reference sequence). In DNA form, the CDR3 reads TGTGCCAGCAGCTTAGGGGGGGACAGTTTTCAGCCCCAGCATTTT. Amino acid sequence: CASSLGGDSFQPQHF.

The V gene is TRBV5-1, the J gene TRBJ2-3; no clear D gene. V gave up 0 bases and J gave up 6 bases, with 11 bases separating them. The germline V gene has CDR1 SGHRS and CDR2 YFSETQ. This CDR3 is built from 14 residues. The CDR3 loop reads CASSLAHHGDTQYF. The CDR3, as DNA: TGCGCCAGCAGCTTGGCACATCATGGGGATACGCAGTATTTT.

The chain links TRBV18 to TRBJ2-7; maybe TRBD1 (5 bases). V lost 5 bases to trimming and J lost 4 bases, with 12 bases between them. The CDR3 has 13 residues. In germline, CDR1 is KGHSH, CDR2 LQKENI. The CDR3 spells CASSSSPGYEQYF. CDR3 DNA: TGTGCCAGCTCATCCTCTCCAGGGTACGAGCAGTACTTC.

This chain connects TRBV7-8 to TRBJ1-2, with D uncertain. With 5 bases removed from V and 4 bases from J, the gap between germline ends came to 17 bases. This CDR3 is 15 amino acids long. Germline V gene sequence: CDR1 SGHVS, CDR2 FQNEAQ. The CDR3 is CASSLSTGIFYGYTF. The CDR3 DNA reads as TGTGCCAGCAGCCTCTCTACCGGGATCTTCTATGGCTACACCTTC.

This clone was observed once. The chain recombines TRBV5-4 with TRBJ1-2; D unclear. From germline, CDR1 is SGHNT and CDR2 YYREEE (reference sequence). CDR3 length: 12 residues. Trimming removed 1 base at V and 7 bases at J, with 8 bases between. The DNA for the CDR3 is TGTGCCAGCAGCTTGTTGGGTGGTGGCTACACCTTC. This sequence encodes CASSLLGGGYTF.

This clone has at least ten counts. This chain uses TRBV2 with TRBJ1-1; D is unresolved. The CDR3 loop spans 14 amino acids. V lost 6 bases, J lost 0 bases, and 11 bases lay in between. Per the germline V gene, CDR1 is SNHLY and CDR2 is FYNNEI. In DNA, the CDR3 is TGTGCCAGCAGCTCGGACTCAATGAACACTGAAGCTTTCTTT. Protein sequence: CASSSDSMNTEAFF.

This clone has only one observation. V usage is TRBV10-3 and J usage is TRBJ2-2, with 12 bases lining up with TRBD2. This CDR3 is 15 amino acids long. After removal of 4 bases from V and 4 bases from J, the junction contained 1 base not matched to a gene. Germline V lookup: CDR1 ENHRY, CDR2 SYGVKD. In DNA form, the CDR3 reads TGTGCCATCAGTGGGACTAGCGGGACCACCGGGGAGCTGTTTTTT. Its translation: CAISGTSGTTGELFF.

The chain joins TRBV6-5 to TRBJ1-2; TRBD1 matches at 10 bases. The CDR3 is 15 residues long. Germline V gene sequence: CDR1 MNHEY, CDR2 SVGAGI. The ends lost 6 bases at V and 4 bases at J; junction bases unmatched: 8. In DNA, the CDR3 is TGTGCCAGCAGAGAGACAGGGGGCTCCGGCTATGGCTACACCTTC. This translates into CASRETGGSGYGYTF.

This chain connects TRBV19 to TRBJ2-1; a weak D match, TRBD2 (5 bases). Germline-derived CDR1 and CDR2 are LNHDA and SQIVND (reference sequence). V was clipped by 5 bases and J by 0 bases, with 11 bases between them. The CDR3 has 15 residues. CDR3 in amino acids: CASSLRGSSYNEQFF. CDR3 nucleotide sequence: TGTGCCAGTAGTTTAAGAGGGAGCTCCTACAATGAGCAGTTCTTC.

The chain joins TRBV28 to TRBJ1-1; no reliable D call. Looked up from germline, CDR1 is MDHEN and CDR2 is SYDVKM. The CDR3 covers 14 residues. V dropped 2 bases and J dropped 6 bases, with 13 bases sitting between them. The CDR3 nucleotides read TGTGCCAGCAGTTTAACGGGAAGTGGGGCTGAAGCTTTCTTT. This translates into CASSLTGSGAEAFF.

V is TRBV28 and J is TRBJ1-5; D may be TRBD1 (5 bases). The CDR3 runs to 13 residues. Trimming stripped 3 bases from V and 10 bases from J, with 13 bases between. The V gene's germline CDR1 is MDHEN and CDR2 SYDVKM. In DNA form, the CDR3 reads TGTGCCAGCAGTTTTAGGGGTCCGCGACCCCAGCATTTT. It encodes CASSFRGPRPQHF.

The chain employs TRBV7-8 and TRBJ2-2; 8 nucleotides align to TRBD2. Looked up from germline, CDR1 is SGHVS and CDR2 is FQNEAQ. The CDR3 is 15 residues long. V lost 7 bases and J lost 6; bases outside the gene matches: 10. CDR3 region: CASKLAAEGSGELFF. For the CDR3, the DNA is TGTGCCAGCAAACTAGCGGCCGAGGGGTCCGGGGAGCTGTTTTTT.

This clone was detected only once. V is TRBV11-2 and J is TRBJ1-5, with D possibly matching TRBD1 (6 bases). Deletions cut 5 bases from V and 9 bases from J, with 17 bases between. The length of the CDR3 is 14 residues. The germline V gene encodes CDR1 SGHAT and CDR2 FQNNGV. The CDR3 protein is CASSPNDRIGPQHF. DNA of the CDR3: TGTGCCAGCAGCCCAAACGACAGGATTGGGCCCCAGCATTTT.

The rearrangement uses TRBV6-6 and TRBJ2-5, with D hard to call. The J call could be wrong; TRBJ2-7 is a better fit for the DNA end. This CDR3 has 12 residues. CDR1 and CDR2 (germline): MNHNY, SVGAGI (reference sequence). DNA for the CDR3: TGTGCCAGCAGTGTTAGATCCTACGAGCAGTACTTC. This sequence encodes CASSVRSYEQYF.

This chain joins TRBV10-3 and TRBJ2-5; D remains unclear. V gave up 0 bases and J gave up 3 bases, with 8 bases separating them. The CDR3 is 14 amino acids. Germline CDR1 and CDR2: ENHRY and SYGVKD. CDR3 in amino acids: CAISESLAKETQYF. The CDR3 DNA reads TGTGCCATCAGTGAGTCGTTAGCTAAAGAGACCCAGTACTTC.

This chain connects TRBV4-2 to TRBJ2-2, with D possibly matching TRBD2 (5 bases). The length of the CDR3 is 16 residues. Trimming cost V 3 bases and J 3 bases, with 14 bases left between them. CDR1 and CDR2 from the germline V gene are LGHNA and YNFKEQ. The chain's CDR3 is CASSHSGSSDTGELFF. For the CDR3, the DNA is TGTGCCAGCAGCCATTCGGGGAGCTCGGACACCGGGGAGCTGTTTTTT.

This clone has just a few counts. This chain uses TRBV19 with TRBJ1-1; D is possibly TRBD1 (5 bases). Germline CDR1 reads LNHDA; CDR2 reads SQIVND (reference sequence). The CDR3 spans 15 residues. V was cut by 7 bases and J by 4 bases, with 19 bases left in between. The CDR3 loop reads CASKFEGRRGTEAFF. CDR3 DNA: TGTGCCAGTAAATTTGAGGGACGGAGAGGCACTGAAGCTTTCTTT. The entire variable domain, with the rest obtained from reference TRBV19 and TRBJ1-1, is as follows: DGGITQSPKYLFRKEGQNVTLSCEQNLNHDAMYWYRQDPGQGLRLIYYSQIVNDFQKGDIAEGYSVSREKKESFPLTVTSAQKNPTAFYLCASKFEGRRGTEAFFGQGTRLTVV.

The V and J genes are TRBV19 and TRBJ1-6, with D possibly being TRBD1 (6 bases). The CDR3 contains 16 residues. V was shortened by 8 bases and J by 8 bases, with 22 bases between the two germline ends. Germline CDR1 is LNHDA and CDR2 is SQIVND (reference sequence). The CDR3 DNA sequence: TGTGCCAGTGAATCCTTTGGCTTACCAGGGGATTCACCCCTCCACTTT. Encoded protein: CASESFGLPGDSPLHF.

The table lists this clone with a few counts. The CDR3 loop reads CASSLSLGPETQYF. The DNA for the CDR3 is TGTGCCAGCAGCCTTAGCCTAGGGCCAGAGACCCAGTACTTC. V usage is TRBV11-3 and J usage is TRBJ2-5; D remains unclear. Trimming pared 5 bases from V and 4 bases from J, leaving 14 bases between. The CDR3 runs to 14 residues. Looked up from germline, CDR1 is SGHNT and CDR2 is YENEEA.

This chain links TRBV11-2 with TRBJ1-1; perhaps TRBD1 as D (6 bases). The CDR3 covers 14 residues. Germline assignment: CDR1 SGHAT and CDR2 FQNNGV. V lost 1 base, J lost 7 bases, and 13 bases lay in between. This chain's CDR3 is CASSLGSTGREAFF. Here the CDR3 DNA reads TGTGCCAGCAGCTTAGGGTCGACAGGCCGTGAAGCTTTCTTT.

The J gene is TRBJ1-5, the V gene TRBV2; 7 bases align to TRBD1. The CDR3 sequence is 14 residues long. Germline V gene lookup returns CDR1 SNHLY and CDR2 FYNNEI. V shed 5 bases, J shed 1 base, and the junction held 2 bases outside the gene matches. The CDR3 here is CASSLDRSNQPQHF. In DNA, the CDR3 is TGTGCCAGCAGTTTGGACAGGAGCAATCAGCCCCAGCATTTT.

This clone was detected once. V gene TRBV28 combines with J gene TRBJ2-5; D may match TRBD1 or TRBD2 (7 bases each). The V gene's germline CDR1 is MDHEN and CDR2 SYDVKM. With 11 bases removed from V and 0 bases from J, the gap between germline ends came to 16 bases. The CDR3 covers 14 residues. CDR3 loop: CALGEGANQETQYF. The CDR3 coding sequence is TGTGCCCTCGGGGAGGGGGCCAACCAAGAGACCCAGTACTTC.

The chain uses TRBV7-8 and TRBJ2-3; 12 positions match TRBD2. Germline CDR1 reads SGHVS; CDR2 reads FQNEAQ. The CDR3 totals 17 residues. Unmatched junction bases numbered 17, after V lost 5 bases and J lost 11 bases. The CDR3 nucleotides read TGTGCCAGCAGCGAAAAGGCTAGCGGGAGGGCCCCAGAGGAGCAGTATTTT. This translates into CASSEKASGRAPEEQYF.